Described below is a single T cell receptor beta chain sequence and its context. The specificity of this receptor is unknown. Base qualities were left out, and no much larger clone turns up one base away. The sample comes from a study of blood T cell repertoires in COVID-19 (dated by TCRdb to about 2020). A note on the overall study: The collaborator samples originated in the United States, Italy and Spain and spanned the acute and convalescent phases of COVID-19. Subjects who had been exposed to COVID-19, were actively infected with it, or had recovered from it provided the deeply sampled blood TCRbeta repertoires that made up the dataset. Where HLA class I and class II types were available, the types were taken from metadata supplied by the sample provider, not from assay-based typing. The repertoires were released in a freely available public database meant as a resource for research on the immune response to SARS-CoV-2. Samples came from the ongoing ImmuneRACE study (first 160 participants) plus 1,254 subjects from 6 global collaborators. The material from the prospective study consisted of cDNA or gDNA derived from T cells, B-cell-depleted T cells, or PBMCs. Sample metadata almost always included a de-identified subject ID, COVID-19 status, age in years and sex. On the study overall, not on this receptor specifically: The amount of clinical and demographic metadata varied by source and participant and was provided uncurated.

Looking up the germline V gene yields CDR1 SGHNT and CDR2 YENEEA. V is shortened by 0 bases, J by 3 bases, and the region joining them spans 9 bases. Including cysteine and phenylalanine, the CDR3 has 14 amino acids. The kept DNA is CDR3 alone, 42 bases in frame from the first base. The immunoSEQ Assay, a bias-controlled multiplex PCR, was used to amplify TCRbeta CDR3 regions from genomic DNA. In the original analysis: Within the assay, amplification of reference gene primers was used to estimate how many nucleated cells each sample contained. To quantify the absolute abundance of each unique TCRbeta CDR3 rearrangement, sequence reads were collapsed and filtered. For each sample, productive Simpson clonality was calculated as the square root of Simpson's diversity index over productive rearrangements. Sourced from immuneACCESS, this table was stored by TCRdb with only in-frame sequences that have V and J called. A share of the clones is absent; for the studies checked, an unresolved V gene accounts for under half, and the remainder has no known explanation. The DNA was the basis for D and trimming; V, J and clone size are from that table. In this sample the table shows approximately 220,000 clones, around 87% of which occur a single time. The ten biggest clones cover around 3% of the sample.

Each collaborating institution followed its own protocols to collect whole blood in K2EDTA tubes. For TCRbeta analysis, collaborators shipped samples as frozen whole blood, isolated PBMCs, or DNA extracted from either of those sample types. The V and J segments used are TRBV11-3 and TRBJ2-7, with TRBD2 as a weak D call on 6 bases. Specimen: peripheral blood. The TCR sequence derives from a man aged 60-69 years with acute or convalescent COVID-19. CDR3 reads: CASSLDGGNYEQYF. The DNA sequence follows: TGTGCCAGCAGCTTAGATGGGGGGAACTACGAGCAGTACTTC.